Shown below are 26 T cell receptor beta chains from a single sample sequenced in a study of T cells in women clearing cervical HPV infection. Some clones are missing from TCRdb's copy, which holds only in-frame ones; the method was immunoSEQ multiplex PCR. Reported are roughly 12,000 clones; the ten largest clones contain 20% to 25%. Sequencing was performed on blood buffy coat. The receptor set was obtained from a woman aged 18 to 75 with a cervical HPV16 infection that either progressed to CIN3+ or cleared (not recorded which).

To note about this clone: The observed sequence ends 3 residues before the CDR3 terminus, with the missing tail filled in from the germline J gene. V is TRBV27 and J is TRBJ1-1; the D gene is possibly TRBD1 (5 bases). This CDR3 has 13 residues. V was cut by 5 bases and J by 1 base, with 8 bases left in between. Germline loops: CDR1 MNHEY, CDR2 SMNVEV (reference sequence). The CDR3 is CASSITGNTEAFF. The CDR3 DNA, read in part, is TGTGCCAGCAGTATAACAGGGAACACTGAA.

A note on this clone: The observed sequence ends 3 residues before the CDR3 terminus, with the missing tail filled in from the germline J gene. Other nucleotide sequences from this sample produce the same CDR3. The gene calls are TRBV7-2 and TRBJ2-3; TRBD2 agrees at 7 bases. The ends lost 3 bases at V and 4 bases at J; junction bases unmatched: 4. This CDR3 has 14 residues. CDR1 is SGHTA and CDR2 is FQGNSA in the germline V gene. Partial CDR3 DNA: TGTGCCAGCAGCTTGTCGGGGGGACCAGATACG. Translation gives CASSLSGGPDT. The full CDR3 reads CASSLSGGPDTQYF. Full variable domain (rest looked up from reference TRBV7-2 and TRBJ2-3): GAGVSQSPSNKVTEKGKDVELRCDPISGHTALYWYRQSLGQGLEFLIYFQGNSAPDKSGLPSDRFSAERTGGSVSTLTIQRTQQEDSAVYLCASSLSGGPDTQYFGPGTRLTVL.

This clone registers medium-sized by frequency. The read comes to an end 3 residues before the CDR3 does, leaving the germline J gene to fill in the end. This rearrangement joins TRBV2 to TRBJ2-3, with a tentative D call TRBD1 (5 bases). The CDR3 loop spans 13 amino acids. Germline CDR1 is SNHLY and CDR2 is FYNNEI. V gave up 8 bases and J gave up 7 bases, with 16 bases separating them. CDR3 sequence: CASAGQGSNTQYF. The CDR3 DNA, read in part, is TGTGCCAGCGCAGGCCAGGGTTCTAATACG. The whole variable domain, filled in from reference TRBV2 and TRBJ2-3, reads EPEVTQTPSHQVTQMGQEVILRCVPISNHLYFYWYRQILGQKVEFLVSFYNNEISEKSEIFDDQFSVERPDGSNFTLKIRSTKLEDSAMYFCASAGQGSNTQYFGPGTRLTVL.

The CDR3 here is CASSSPFRLAGTDTQYF. The sequenced part of the CDR3 DNA is TGTGCCAGCAGTTCCCCGTTTAGACTAGCGGGCACAGATACG. The V gene is TRBV28, the J gene TRBJ2-3; 9 nucleotides align to TRBD2. The observed sequence ends 3 residues before the CDR3 terminus, with the missing tail filled in from the germline J gene. CDR3 size: 17 residues. The V and J ends lost 4 bases and 1 base, in that order; junction bases with no gene match: 9. Germline V lookup: CDR1 MDHEN, CDR2 SYDVKM. The full variable domain, in which reference TRBV28 and TRBJ2-3 provide the parts outside the CDR3, is DVKVTQSSRYLVKRTGEKVFLECVQDMDHENMFWYRQDPGLGLRLIYFSYDVKMKEKGDIPEGYSVSREKKERFSLILESASTNQTSMYLCASSSPFRLAGTDTQYFGPGTRLTVL.

The CDR3 loop is CASSEARAGELFF. The CDR3 bases that were read are TGTGCCAGCAGTGAAGCTAGGGCCGGGGAG. This chain links TRBV2 with TRBJ2-2, with unresolved D. From the germline J gene comes the end of the CDR3, since the read stops 3 residues before it. Germline V gene sequence: CDR1 SNHLY, CDR2 FYNNEI. This CDR3 comprises 13 residues. Deletions cut 0 bases from V and 6 bases from J, with 5 bases between.

A remark on this clone: The read finishes 3 residues shy of the CDR3 end, and the germline J gene is used to complete it. This chain links TRBV7-9 with TRBJ2-1; tentatively, D is TRBD1 (6 bases). Germline assignment: CDR1 SEHNR and CDR2 FQNEAQ (reference sequence). Trimming shortened V by 0 bases and J by 0 bases, and 6 bases separated the two germline ends. The CDR3 runs to 15 residues. Incomplete CDR3 DNA: TGTGCCAGCAGCTTAGCGGGGGCCTCCTACAATGAG. This gives the protein CASSLAGASYNE. The complete CDR3 sequence is CASSLAGASYNEQFF.

With respect to this clone: Read coverage stops 3 residues before the CDR3 terminus; the germline J gene supplies the remainder. This chain joins TRBV28 and TRBJ1-3; no definite D call. The CDR3 loop spans 15 amino acids. V was pared by 5 bases and J by 0 bases, with 11 bases between. Germline loops: CDR1 MDHEN, CDR2 SYDVKM. CDR3: CASSPQTLSGNTIYF. CDR3 DNA, as far as it was read: TGTGCCAGCAGTCCTCAGACTCTCTCTGGAAACACC.

On this clone: The read ends 3 residues early relative to the CDR3; the germline J gene fills the gap. V gene TRBV25-1 combines with J gene TRBJ2-7, with D tentatively TRBD2 (6 bases). The CDR3 runs to 16 residues. The germline V gene has CDR1 MGHDK and CDR2 SYGVNS. Deletions cut 5 bases from V and 3 bases from J, with 20 bases between. The DNA read from the CDR3 is TGTGCCAGCAGTCCACCCTCGCCTAGCGTTTACTACGAG. Translating gives CASSPPSPSVYYE. Given in full, the CDR3 is CASSPPSPSVYYEQYF.

About this clone: The sequence runs out 3 residues before the end of the CDR3; the remainder is reconstructed from the germline J gene. V is TRBV5-4 and J is TRBJ2-5; 11 bases line up with TRBD2. The CDR3 has 16 residues. The ends lost 2 bases at V and 2 bases at J; junction bases unmatched: 5. Germline CDR1 is SGHNT and CDR2 is YYREEE (reference sequence). The CDR3 loop is CASSFLAGGPQETQYF. The CDR3 bases that were read are TGTGCCAGCAGCTTTCTAGCGGGGGGCCCACAAGAGACC.

As for this clone: The read comes to an end 3 residues before the CDR3 does, leaving the germline J gene to fill in the end. The chain carries TRBV7-2 and TRBJ2-1; D perhaps matches TRBD1 (5 bases). The CDR3 has 15 residues. The germline V gene has CDR1 SGHTA and CDR2 FQGNSA. Trimming cost V 2 bases and J 5 bases, with 13 bases left between them. Here the CDR3 reads CASSLTRDPHNEQFF. CDR3 DNA (partial): TGTGCCAGCAGCTTAACCAGGGATCCCCACAATGAG.

As concerns this clone: Sequencing ends 3 residues short of the CDR3 end; the germline J gene provides the rest. V gene TRBV5-1 combines with J gene TRBJ2-5; TRBD1 matches 10 bases. Germline assignment: CDR1 SGHRS and CDR2 YFSETQ. V shed 3 bases and J 1 base; nucleotides not matched to a gene: 3. This CDR3 has 15 residues. The CDR3 DNA, read in part, is TGCGCCAGCAGCTCGTGGACAGGGGGCCAAGAGACC. This sequence encodes CASSSWTGGQET. The full CDR3 protein reads CASSSWTGGQETQYF.

On this clone itself: The CDR3 end is not reached by the read, which stops 3 residues before it; the germline J gene fills it in. The J gene is TRBJ1-2, the V gene TRBV12-3 or TRBV12-4; a weak D match, TRBD1 (5 bases). With 2 bases removed from V and 4 bases from J, the gap between germline ends came to 17 bases. CDR3 size: 16 residues. CDR3 region: CASSLQGSTLSYGYTF. The DNA read from the CDR3 is TGTGCCAGCAGTTTACAGGGCTCCACCCTCTCCTATGGC.

A remark on this clone: The CDR3 end is not reached by the read, which stops 3 residues before it; the germline J gene fills it in. The chain uses TRBV7-9 and TRBJ2-4, with D possibly being TRBD2 (5 bases). This CDR3 region has 14 residues. The germline V gene encodes CDR1 SEHNR and CDR2 FQNEAQ (reference sequence). The CDR3 loop reads CASSPGGFNYGQYF. CDR3 DNA, as far as it was read: TGTGCCAGCAGCCCGGGCGGGTTTAACTATGGT. Combining the CDR3 with reference TRBV7-9 and TRBJ2-4 gives the whole variable domain DTGVSQNPRHKITKRGQNVTFRCDPISEHNRLYWYRQTLGQGPEFLTYFQNEAQLEKSRLLSDRFSAERPKGSFSTLEIQRTEQGDSAMYLCASSPGGFNYGQYFGAGTRLSVL.

On this clone: From the germline J gene comes the end of the CDR3, since the read stops 3 residues before it. The chain combines TRBV5-1 with TRBJ2-1, with 14 bases identical to TRBD2. The CDR3 is made up of 18 amino acids. Looked up from germline, CDR1 is SGHRS and CDR2 is YFSETQ. V shed 4 bases, J shed 2 bases, and the junction held 8 bases outside the gene matches. The sequenced CDR3 bases are TGCGCCAGCAGCGTGGGACTAGCGGGGGTGGCAGCCTACAATGAG. Translating gives CASSVGLAGVAAYNE. The whole CDR3 protein reads CASSVGLAGVAAYNEQFF.

This clone registers medium-sized by frequency. The read finishes 3 residues shy of the CDR3 end, and the germline J gene is used to complete it. V gene TRBV29-1 combines with J gene TRBJ1-4, with TRBD1 matching 9 bases. Germline CDR1 SQVTM, CDR2 ANQGSEA. V was pared by 4 bases and J by 2 bases, with 2 bases of the junction left unmatched. CDR3 size: 14 residues. Here the CDR3 reads CSVGDRATNEKLFF. The sequenced part of the CDR3 DNA is TGCAGCGTTGGGGACAGGGCGACTAATGAAAAA.

Details on this clone: The read halts 3 residues ahead of the CDR3 end, with the missing end drawn from the germline J gene. The V and J genes are TRBV5-6 and TRBJ2-3; D is unclear. V lost 1 base and J lost 5, with 5 bases in between. The CDR3 runs to 12 residues. Germline CDR1 is SGHDT and CDR2 is YYEEEE. CDR3 bases read: TGTGCCAGCAGCTTGTCAGAAGATACG. This codes for CASSLSEDT. From start to end, the CDR3 is CASSLSEDTQYF. Full variable domain (missing parts from reference TRBV5-6 and TRBJ2-3): DAGVTQSPTHLIKTRGQQVTLRCSPKSGHDTVSWYQQALGQGPQFIFQYYEEEERQRGNFPDRFSGHQFPNYSSELNVNALLLGDSALYLCASSLSEDTQYFGPGTRLTVL.

This clone registers medium-sized by frequency. The read ends 3 residues shy of where the CDR3 ends; the end is completed using the germline J gene. This chain links TRBV30 with TRBJ2-3; D ambiguous. The V and J ends lost 3 bases and 7 bases respectively, with 11 bases between them. Per germline, CDR1 GTSNPN and CDR2 SVGIG (reference sequence). CDR3 length equals 12 residues. The CDR3 DNA, read in part, is TGTGCCTGGAGCCCTAACGAGAATACG. As protein: CAWSPNENT. The whole CDR3 is CAWSPNENTQYF.

As regards this clone: Coverage ceases 3 residues before the CDR3 finishes, and the germline J gene fills in the end. The gene calls are TRBV2 and TRBJ1-3; D is possibly TRBD1 (6 bases). V was clipped by 6 bases and J by 1 base, with 13 bases between them. Germline V gene data show CDR1 as SNHLY and CDR2 as FYNNEI. The CDR3 is made up of 15 amino acids. The CDR3 region is CASSSARGSGNTIYF. The CDR3 DNA, read in part, is TGTGCCAGCAGCTCGGCCAGGGGTTCTGGAAACACC.

Concerning this clone itself: The read ends 3 residues shy of where the CDR3 ends; the end is completed using the germline J gene. J is TRBJ1-5 and V is TRBV7-2; D unresolved. Germline loops: CDR1 SGHTA, CDR2 FQGNSA. V was cut by 0 bases and J by 4 bases, with 4 bases left in between. This CDR3 has 13 amino acids. Here the CDR3 reads CASSLAANQPQHF. CDR3 DNA, as far as it was read: TGTGCCAGCAGCTTAGCTGCGAATCAGCCC. Full variable domain (missing parts from reference TRBV7-2 and TRBJ1-5): GAGVSQSPSNKVTEKGKDVELRCDPISGHTALYWYRQSLGQGLEFLIYFQGNSAPDKSGLPSDRFSAERTGGSVSTLTIQRTQQEDSAVYLCASSLAANQPQHFGDGTRLSIL.

Details on this clone: Sequencing ends 3 residues short of the CDR3 end; the germline J gene provides the rest. The chain carries TRBV2 and TRBJ2-7; TRBD1 aligns across 9 bases. Germline V gene sequence: CDR1 SNHLY, CDR2 FYNNEI. CDR3 length equals 14 residues. With 8 bases clipped from V and 4 bases from J, the junction kept 9 bases outside the gene matches. Incomplete CDR3 DNA: TGTGCCAGCGCCCCGGGACAGGGATTGTACGAG. It specifies CASAPGQGLYE. The whole CDR3 region reads CASAPGQGLYEQYF.

A remark on this clone: The CDR3 end lies 3 residues beyond the end of the read and is filled in from the germline J gene. J is TRBJ2-7 and V is TRBV9; 8 nucleotides line up with TRBD1. V trimming: 1 base; J trimming: 2 bases; junction bases outside the gene matches: 5. There are 15 residues in the CDR3. Germline CDR1 reads SGDLS; CDR2 reads YYNGEE. The chain's CDR3 is CASSVQPGQAYEQYF. The sequenced CDR3 bases are TGTGCCAGCAGCGTACAACCGGGACAGGCCTACGAG. The full variable domain, rest sourced from reference TRBV9 and TRBJ2-7, is DSGVTQTPKHLITATGQRVTLRCSPRSGDLSVYWYQQSLDQGLQFLIQYYNGEERAKGNILERFSAQQFPDLHSELNLSSLELGDSALYFCASSVQPGQAYEQYFGPGTRLTVT.

A note on this clone: The read ends 3 residues shy of where the CDR3 ends; the end is completed using the germline J gene. The rearrangement joins TRBV30 to TRBJ2-5; a possible D gene is TRBD1 (6 bases). The CDR3 is 14 amino acids. V was trimmed by 0 bases and J by 5 bases, leaving 13 bases between them. Germline-derived CDR1 and CDR2 are GTSNPN and SVGIG (reference sequence). CDR3 sequence reads: CAWSVGAGDETQYF. Incomplete CDR3 DNA: TGTGCCTGGAGTGTGGGGGCAGGGGACGAGACC.

With respect to this clone: The read terminates 3 residues ahead of where the CDR3 ends, so the germline J gene completes it. The V gene is TRBV20-1, the J gene TRBJ2-1; TRBD2 matches 7 bases. CDR3 length: 15 residues. The ends lost 5 bases at V and 3 bases at J; junction bases unmatched: 10. CDR1 is DFQATT and CDR2 is SNEGSKA in the germline V gene (reference sequence). The CDR3 spells CSAPPAKRGYNEQFF. The part of the CDR3 DNA that was read is TGCAGTGCTCCCCCCGCGAAGCGGGGCTACAATGAG.

Details on this clone: The read ends 3 residues early relative to the CDR3; the germline J gene fills the gap. This chain links TRBV7-9 with TRBJ1-3; tentatively, D is TRBD1 (6 bases). The CDR3 is 13 amino acids. Per the germline V gene, CDR1 is SEHNR and CDR2 is FQNEAQ (reference sequence). V lost 6 bases and J lost 0, with 6 bases in between. CDR3 sequence: CASRQGSGNTIYF. The sequenced CDR3 bases are TGTGCCAGCAGACAGGGCTCTGGAAACACC.

With respect to this clone: The read finishes 3 residues shy of the CDR3 end, and the germline J gene is used to complete it. This chain joins TRBV2 and TRBJ2-3; possibly TRBD2 for D (6 bases). This CDR3 spans 13 amino acids. Between the trimmed V and J ends, which lost 1 base and 5 bases, there was a span of 7 bases. Germline values: CDR1 SNHLY, CDR2 FYNNEI. The CDR3 is CASSEGREDTQYF. The sequenced part of the CDR3 DNA is TGTGCCAGCAGTGAAGGGCGGGAAGATACG.

For this clone: The read ends 3 residues before the CDR3 terminus; that terminus is restored from the germline J gene. This rearrangement joins TRBV5-1 to TRBJ1-2; D is undetermined. Trimming removed 0 bases at V and 7 bases at J, with 7 bases between. Germline CDR1 SGHRS, CDR2 YFSETQ. There are 12 residues in the CDR3. The CDR3 DNA, read in part, is TGCGCCAGCAGCTTGGAATTCCGTGGC. As protein: CASSLEFRG. The entire CDR3 sequence reads CASSLEFRGYTF. Using reference TRBV5-1 and TRBJ1-2 for the parts outside the CDR3, the full variable domain is KAGVTQTPRYLIKTRGQQVTLSCSPISGHRSVSWYQQTPGQGLQFLFEYFSETQRNKGNFPGRFSGRQFSNSRSEMNVSTLELGDSALYLCASSLEFRGYTFGSGTRLTVV.